This T cell receptor (beta chain) was identified in a study of blood T cell repertoires in COVID-19. Measured with immunoSEQ multiplex PCR; TCRdb has only the in-frame clones, and not every one. The sample records a few hundred thousand clones, roughly 84% being singletons. The CDR3 sequence is 14 residues long. V lost 3 bases to trimming and J lost 4 bases; unmatched junction nucleotides: 6. Germline CDR1 is DFQATT and CDR2 is SNEGSKA (reference sequence). V gene TRBV20-1 combines with J gene TRBJ2-3; 8 bases align to TRBD1. The sequenced sample consisted of peripheral blood. The TCR was taken from a man aged 50 or older with COVID-19, enrolled during active disease. The CDR3 loop is CSASPGQGADTQYF. CDR3 DNA sequence: TGCAGTGCTAGTCCCGGACAGGGAGCAGATACGCAGTATTTT.